These T cell receptor beta chains were read from a single sample in a study of blood T cell repertoires in COVID-19. This table comes from immunoSEQ multiplex PCR, and its TCRdb copy is limited to in-frame clones, with some not included. The sample has 200,000 or so clones, around 89% seen once. What was sequenced was peripheral blood. The origin of the receptors is a man aged 65-85 years with acute or convalescent COVID-19. Each CDR3 is given with its conserved first and last residue. The order of the fields is V gene, clone size, J gene, D gene, CDR3 protein, CDR3 DNA. A D gene is named only where the DNA matches it firmly. Clone sizes are given selectively: once, few, many, or a class where the clone is expanded.

TRBV7-2	.	TRBJ2-1	TRBD2	CASSLAWTSGNYNEQFF	TGTGCCAGCAGCCTTGCTTGGACTAGCGGGAATTACAATGAGCAGTTCTTC
TRBV18	once	TRBJ1-5	.	CASSPEGQWSNQPQHF	TGTGCCAGCTCACCCGAAGGACAGTGGAGCAATCAGCCCCAGCATTTT
TRBV19	.	TRBJ2-3	TRBD2	CASRSGGSGSGNTQYF	TGTGCCAGTAGGTCCGGGGGTAGCGGGAGCGGCAATACGCAGTATTTT
TRBV19	.	TRBJ1-5	.	CASSMRPVLNQPQHF	TGTGCCAGTAGTATGAGGCCGGTCCTCAATCAGCCCCAGCATTTT
TRBV7-3	.	TRBJ2-1	TRBD1	CASSLGQVIMNEQFF	TGTGCCAGCAGCTTGGGACAGGTGATTATGAATGAGCAGTTCTTC
TRBV2	.	TRBJ1-3	.	CASSGQGMKNTIYF	TGTGCCAGCAGCGGCCAGGGTATGAAAAACACCATATATTTT
TRBV19	.	TRBJ2-2	TRBD2	CASKWGGRRTGELFF	TGTGCCAGTAAATGGGGCGGGAGGAGAACCGGGGAGCTGTTTTTT
TRBV20-1	.	TRBJ1-1	.	CSAGLVGEAFF	TGCAGTGCTGGTCTAGTGGGTGAAGCTTTCTTT
TRBV6-5	.	TRBJ2-4	TRBD2	CASSYSGTAGDIQYF	TGTGCCAGCAGTTACTCGGGGACCGCGGGAGACATTCAGTACTTC
TRBV5-1	.	TRBJ2-1	TRBD2	CASSKREASPHEQFF	TGCGCCAGCAGTAAGCGGGAGGCCAGCCCCCATGAGCAGTTCTTC
TRBV7-2	.	TRBJ1-5	.	CASSLVGGRWEPQHF	TGTGCCAGCAGCTTAGTAGGAGGGAGGTGGGAGCCCCAGCATTTT
TRBV19	.	TRBJ1-5	.	CASSGTQGSQPQHF	TGTGCCAGTAGTGGAACCCAGGGGTCCCAGCCCCAGCATTTT
TRBV5-1	.	TRBJ2-2	.	CASSLAPGGLKTGELFF	TGCGCCAGCAGCTTGGCCCCCGGGGGGCTAAAAACCGGGGAGCTGTTTTTT
TRBV29-1	.	TRBJ1-1	.	CSVEDRQVFEAFF	TGCAGCGTTGAAGATCGACAGGTTTTTGAAGCTTTCTTT
TRBV12-3/TRBV12-4	.	TRBJ2-5	TRBD1	CASSGSGGTQYF	TGTGCCAGCAGTGGCTCAGGGGGTACCCAGTACTTC
TRBV7-3	.	TRBJ2-2	TRBD2	CASSPTSGSGSGELFF	TGTGCCAGCAGCCCTACTAGCGGGAGCGGCTCCGGGGAGCTGTTTTTT
TRBV28	.	TRBJ2-1	TRBD1	CASSRGTGGNEQFF	TGTGCCAGCAGCCGGGGGACAGGGGGTAATGAGCAGTTCTTC
TRBV3-1/TRBV3-2	.	TRBJ1-1	.	CASSQVQLNTEAFF	TGTGCCAGCAGCCAAGTACAATTGAACACTGAAGCTTTCTTT
TRBV14	.	TRBJ2-2	TRBD2	CASSPWTSGRTTGELFF	TGTGCCAGCAGCCCCTGGACTAGCGGGAGGACTACCGGGGAGCTGTTTTTT
TRBV5-1	.	TRBJ1-6	TRBD1	CASSWGDRDNSPLHF	TGCGCCAGCAGCTGGGGGGACAGGGATAATTCACCCCTCCACTTT
TRBV28	.	TRBJ2-6	TRBD2	CASTGGTGANVLTF	TGTGCCTCCACGGGGGGGACGGGGGCCAACGTCCTGACTTTC
TRBV4-2	.	TRBJ2-7	TRBD2	CASSLDRVIAGSYSLFAYEQYF	TGTGCCAGCAGCCTCGATAGGGTAATAGCGGGAAGTTACTCCCTCTTTGCTTACGAGCAGTACTTC
TRBV5-1	.	TRBJ2-3	TRBD2	CASSFSSGASTDTQYF	TGCGCCAGCAGCTTCTCTAGCGGGGCTAGCACAGATACGCAGTATTTT
TRBV19	.	TRBJ2-7	TRBD2	CASSIGAGGVYEQYF	TGTGCCAGTAGTATTGGGGCGGGAGGTGTCTACGAGCAGTACTTC
TRBV18	few	TRBJ2-1	.	CASSLDRDYEQFF	TGTGCCAGCTCACTCGACAGAGATTATGAGCAGTTCTTC
TRBV6-1	.	TRBJ1-1	.	CASSEQPGITEAFF	TGTGCCAGCAGTGAACAGCCAGGTATCACTGAAGCTTTCTTT
TRBV5-1	.	TRBJ2-1	.	CASSLATYNEQFF	TGCGCCAGCAGCTTGGCAACCTACAATGAGCAGTTCTTC
TRBV30	once	TRBJ2-7	.	CAWGRSYEQYF	TGTGCCTGGGGGCGATCCTACGAGCAGTACTTC
TRBV19	.	TRBJ2-2	.	CASSQVTGNTGELFF	TGTGCCAGTAGCCAGGTAACAGGGAACACCGGGGAGCTGTTTTTT
TRBV2	.	TRBJ1-2	.	CASSGSMSGTGYTF	TGTGCCAGCAGTGGATCAATGTCGGGAACCGGCTACACCTTC
TRBV7-9	.	TRBJ2-5	TRBD2	CASSLTSGVKTQYF	TGTGCCAGCAGCTTAACTAGCGGGGTTAAGACCCAGTACTTC
TRBV5-5	.	TRBJ2-1	TRBD2	CASSPGLVDDEQFF	TGTGCCAGCAGCCCGGGACTAGTAGATGATGAGCAGTTCTTC
TRBV7-8	.	TRBJ2-3	TRBD2	CASSFLAGGADTQYF	TGTGCCAGCAGCTTCCTAGCGGGAGGGGCAGATACGCAGTATTTT
TRBV19	.	TRBJ2-7	.	CASSRTEGEQYF	TGTGCCAGTAGTCGAACGGAGGGCGAGCAGTACTTC
TRBV2	.	TRBJ2-2	.	CANGRSTGELFF	TGTGCCAATGGCAGGTCCACCGGGGAGCTGTTTTTT
TRBV3-1/TRBV3-2	.	TRBJ1-3	.	CASSQEGTPISGNTIYF	TGTGCCAGCAGCCAAGAAGGGACACCAATCTCTGGAAACACCATATATTTT
TRBV4-3	.	TRBJ1-5	TRBD1	CASSQDRGYGQPQHF	TGCGCCAGCAGCCAAGACAGGGGGTACGGTCAGCCCCAGCATTTT
TRBV6-6	.	TRBJ1-2	.	CASNDPGSGYTF	TGTGCCAGCAACGACCCAGGGTCTGGCTACACCTTC
TRBV19	.	TRBJ2-7	TRBD1	CASTSTGTGAYEQYF	TGTGCCAGTACCTCGACCGGGACAGGGGCCTACGAGCAGTACTTC
TRBV19	.	TRBJ1-4	TRBD1	CASSIGQGREKLFF	TGTGCCAGTAGTATCGGACAGGGACGAGAAAAACTGTTTTTT
TRBV11-2	.	TRBJ2-2	TRBD2	CASSPRTSGNTGELFF	TGTGCCAGCAGCCCGAGGACTAGCGGGAACACCGGGGAGCTGTTTTTT
TRBV6-5	.	TRBJ1-1	.	CASSPTATYLTEAFF	TGTGCCAGCAGTCCCACCGCCACATATTTGACTGAAGCTTTCTTT
TRBV4-2	.	TRBJ2-7	.	CASSPVGRGGTYEQYF	TGTGCCAGCAGCCCAGTGGGAAGGGGAGGCACCTACGAGCAGTACTTC
TRBV11-3	.	TRBJ2-2	.	CASSLELGGTGELFF	TGTGCCAGCAGCTTAGAACTAGGAGGCACCGGGGAGCTGTTTTTT
TRBV24-1	.	TRBJ1-4	.	CATSDGGEKLFF	TGTGCCACCAGTGACGGGGGAGAAAAACTGTTTTTT
TRBV11-1	.	TRBJ2-5	.	CASSLAGRSGETQYF	TGTGCCAGCAGCTTAGCGGGTAGATCGGGAGAGACCCAGTACTTC
TRBV29-1	.	TRBJ2-5	.	CSVASKGGETQYF	TGCAGCGTTGCTAGTAAGGGCGGGGAGACCCAGTACTTC
TRBV18	.	TRBJ1-3	.	CASSGGISGNTIYF	TGTGCCAGCTCAGGAGGGATCTCTGGAAACACCATATATTTT
TRBV9	.	TRBJ2-2	.	CASRTGELTGELFF	TGTGCCAGCAGAACGGGAGAATTAACCGGGGAGCTGTTTTTT
TRBV18	.	TRBJ1-1	.	CASSPLSFDTEAFF	TGTGCCAGCTCACCATTAAGCTTTGACACTGAAGCTTTCTTT
TRBV7-6	.	TRBJ2-5	TRBD1	CASSLTGGETQYF	TGTGCCAGCAGCTTAACAGGGGGAGAGACCCAGTACTTC
TRBV4-2	.	TRBJ2-5	.	CASSQDGGREETQYF	TGTGCCAGCAGCCAAGATGGGGGCAGGGAGGAGACCCAGTACTTC
TRBV5-1	.	TRBJ2-2	TRBD2	CASRIAGGNTGELFF	TGCGCCAGCAGAATAGCGGGAGGGAACACCGGGGAGCTGTTTTTT